This note documents a single TCR beta chain sequence. This sample was included in a study of blood T cell repertoires in COVID-19. Data came from immunoSEQ multiplex PCR; TCRdb stores just in-frame clones and leaves some out. Among roughly 100,000 clones listed, roughly 79% were seen once. V lost 0 bases to trimming and J lost 13 bases, with 13 bases between them. The CDR3 loop spans 13 amino acids. CDR1 SGHRS and CDR2 YFSETQ come from the germline V gene. Specimen: peripheral blood. The chain employs TRBV5-1 and TRBJ1-4, with a tentative D call TRBD1 (5 bases). The clonotype was recovered from a woman aged 70-85 years with acute or convalescent COVID-19. CDR3 nucleotide sequence: TGCGCCAGCAGCTTGGAAGGCCAGGGAGGACTGTTTTTT. Its translation is CASSLEGQGGLFF.